Reported below is one TCR beta chain. The antigen is undetermined. In TCRdb, the reads were re-called with MiXCR into one record per CDR3 protein. The data show approximately 74,000 distinct CDR3 sequences, with 40% seen just once and just over 90% held by the top ten. This entry belongs to a study of T cell repertoires in cytomegalovirus infection. General study points: The study identified carriers of CMV plus the relevant HLA from cumulative public TCR beta family frequency. The ex vivo response showed dominance by HLA-C-restricted CMV-specific TCR beta clonotypes.

Germline CDR1 reads DFQATT; CDR2 reads SNEGSKA (reference sequence). The CDR3 totals 13 residues. With V trimmed by 7 bases and J by 0 bases, 4 bases remained unmatched. The rearrangement uses TRBV20-1 and TRBJ2-7; TRBD1 aligns across 9 bases. Material: CD8+ T cells from cultured PBMCs, obtained from culture after CMV antigen stimulation. The TCR comes from a human donor in good health (CMV status not recorded). Some clones in this sample may be carry-over from other donors' samples. The chain's CDR3 is CSVPGQGSYEQYF. The CDR3, as DNA: TGCAGTGTCCCGGGACAGGGCTCCTACGAGCAGTACTTC.